A selection of T cell receptor beta chains follows, all from one sample in a study of T cell responses to AZD1222 COVID-19 vaccine. This table comes from immunoSEQ multiplex PCR, and its TCRdb copy is limited to in-frame clones, with some not included. Here the sample spans about 120,000 clones, around 89% being singletons. Source: peripheral blood, taken on day 0 of AZD1222 vaccination. The receptors derive from an adult in good health. CDR3s include the opening cysteine and the closing phenylalanine or tryptophan. A D gene is named only where the DNA matches it firmly. Expanded clones are given a class, and other clones once, few, many or no size at all.

J	size	V	D	CDR3
TRBJ1-6	.	TRBV5-1	.	CASSWGRDSPLHF
TRBJ2-7	.	TRBV6-4	TRBD2	CASSDSASGSYEQYF
TRBJ2-2	.	TRBV7-8	.	CASSFGDANTGELFF
TRBJ1-1	.	TRBV2	.	CASSEYLGTNTEAFF
TRBJ1-4	.	TRBV27	.	CASSVLRGATNEKLFF
TRBJ2-7	.	TRBV7-7	.	CASSDSGPPRYF
TRBJ1-2	.	TRBV18	.	CASSPDRIYGYTF
TRBJ1-6	.	TRBV19	TRBD1	CASTDRQGGNSPLHF
TRBJ2-7	.	TRBV5-1	.	CASSEKLGHLISYEQYF
TRBJ2-5	.	TRBV6-5	.	CASSYSTEGGETQYF
TRBJ1-1	.	TRBV7-2	.	CASSPRPLMNTEAFF
TRBJ1-1	.	TRBV7-8	.	CASSLVDLVTEAFF
TRBJ2-7	.	TRBV28	.	CASSPRGGGDEQYF
TRBJ2-7	.	TRBV5-5	.	CASRVPGGQSSYEQYF
TRBJ1-2	once	TRBV20-1	.	CSALRGGGYTF
TRBJ2-7	.	TRBV2	.	CASSVAWGAGYAYEQYF
TRBJ1-1	.	TRBV5-1	TRBD1	CASSLAGQGNTEAFF
TRBJ2-2	.	TRBV7-8	.	CASSLVGGADGELFF
TRBJ1-5	.	TRBV9	.	CASSVQGRNQPQHF
TRBJ1-3	.	TRBV7-9	.	CASIPPNLAPTSGNTIYF
TRBJ1-1	once	TRBV18	TRBD1	CASSPGTGDTEAFF
TRBJ2-1	.	TRBV4-3	TRBD2	CASSQDLAGGPYNEQFF
TRBJ2-7	.	TRBV12-2	.	CASRFPLYEQYF
TRBJ1-2	.	TRBV6-2/TRBV6-3	.	CASSYPDLGTNYGYTF
TRBJ2-7	few	TRBV28	TRBD1	CASSLTGSSYEQYF
TRBJ1-2	.	TRBV9	.	CASSPLGGQGRYGYTF
TRBJ2-7	.	TRBV9	.	CASSPGTGPFYEQYF
TRBJ1-4	.	TRBV6-5	.	CASSTWGAGEKLFF
TRBJ1-2	.	TRBV7-8	TRBD1	CASSAGQGSDYGYTF
TRBJ1-2	.	TRBV24-1	TRBD1	CATSDSQGTGYGYTF
TRBJ2-2	.	TRBV27	TRBD2	CASSLTGGPEGELFF
TRBJ1-1	.	TRBV2	TRBD1	CASRSGGPRVNTEAFF
TRBJ1-3	once	TRBV6-5	.	CASANTASGNTIYF
TRBJ1-1	.	TRBV19	.	CASTEGGRLNTEAFF
TRBJ1-2	.	TRBV5-8	.	CASSFFTGGANYGYTF
TRBJ2-5	.	TRBV20-1	.	CSARWETQYF
TRBJ2-3	.	TRBV9	.	CASSARGSTDTQYF
TRBJ1-6	.	TRBV4-1	TRBD1	CASSQGQGNSPLHF
TRBJ1-5	.	TRBV10-3	.	CAISESGRAPNQPQHF
TRBJ1-3	few	TRBV25-1	.	CASRRGGSSGNTIYF
TRBJ1-6	few	TRBV6-5	.	CASIKDPTAYSPLHF
TRBJ1-1	.	TRBV7-8	.	CASSLGRGGGTEAFF